This entry lists 27 T cell receptor beta chains sequenced from one sample in a study of control samples from healthy donors and cancer patients. TCRdb's table, derived via immunoSEQ multiplex PCR, lists solely in-frame clones and lacks some. This table holds 130,000 or so clones, over 85% found once. Specimen: PBMCs. The source of these receptors is a middle-aged man with head and neck cancer.

This clone turned up a few times. The chain combines TRBV7-9 with TRBJ1-3; D unresolved. Germline V gives CDR1 SEHNR, CDR2 FQNEAQ (reference sequence). There are 12 residues in the CDR3. V was trimmed by 6 bases and J by 0 bases, leaving 3 bases between them. In DNA, the CDR3 is TGTGCCAGCAGATTCTCTGGAAACACCATATATTTT. Protein product: CASRFSGNTIYF. Filled out from reference TRBV7-9 and TRBJ1-3, the complete variable domain reads DTGVSQNPRHKITKRGQNVTFRCDPISEHNRLYWYRQTLGQGPEFLTYFQNEAQLEKSRLLSDRFSAERPKGSFSTLEIQRTEQGDSAMYLCASRFSGNTIYFGEGSWLTVV.

The chain links TRBV11-1 to TRBJ2-4; 7 bases are shared with TRBD1. CDR3 length equals 14 residues. The ends lost 5 bases at V and 1 base at J; junction bases unmatched: 2. Germline V gene data show CDR1 as SGHAT and CDR2 as FQDESV (reference sequence). The DNA of the CDR3 is TGTGCCAGCAGCCTCAGGGGGGCCAAAAACATTCAGTACTTC. Amino acids: CASSLRGAKNIQYF.

V and J are TRBV10-3 and TRBJ1-1; D not certain. The CDR3 loop spans 14 amino acids. V dropped 2 bases and J dropped 1 base, with 8 bases sitting between them. Germline CDR1 is ENHRY and CDR2 is SYGVKD. The CDR3 nucleotides read TGTGCCATCAGTGAGGGACGGGGGAACACTGAAGCTTTCTTT. Residues: CAISEGRGNTEAFF.

This clone was found once. The chain uses TRBV7-9 and TRBJ1-2; tentatively, D is TRBD1 (6 bases). The CDR3 spans 12 residues. Germline V gene sequence: CDR1 SEHNR, CDR2 FQNEAQ (reference sequence). Trimming took off 6 bases at V and 5 bases at J, with 10 bases between the two ends. This CDR3 reads CASSGQFYGYTF. DNA for the CDR3: TGTGCCAGCAGTGGACAGTTTTATGGCTACACCTTC. Full variable domain (outside the CDR3, taken from reference TRBV7-9 and TRBJ1-2): DTGVSQNPRHKITKRGQNVTFRCDPISEHNRLYWYRQTLGQGPEFLTYFQNEAQLEKSRLLSDRFSAERPKGSFSTLEIQRTEQGDSAMYLCASSGQFYGYTFGSGTRLTVV.

This clone is a singleton in its sample. The V call is TRBV19, the J call TRBJ2-1; 9 nucleotides match TRBD2. The junction had 8 bases not matched to a gene; V was cut back by 4 bases and J by 10 bases. The V gene's germline CDR1 is LNHDA and CDR2 SQIVND (reference sequence). The CDR3 length is 14 residues. For the CDR3, the DNA is TGTGCCAGTAGTACCCAGCGGGGGGCCACCGAGCAGTTCTTC. This sequence encodes CASSTQRGATEQFF.

The rearrangement links TRBV27 to TRBJ1-1; D is possibly TRBD1 (6 bases). The CDR3 has 18 residues. Germline V gives CDR1 MNHEY, CDR2 SMNVEV (reference sequence). V lost 3 bases, J lost 1 base, and 21 bases lay in between. The CDR3 DNA is TGTGCCAGCAGTTTCTCAGGAAAGACAGGCCCTAAGAACACTGAAGCTTTCTTT. This sequence encodes CASSFSGKTGPKNTEAFF.

The chain recombines TRBV6-5 with TRBJ2-1; 9 bases line up with TRBD2. Germline V gives CDR1 MNHEY, CDR2 SVGAGI. The CDR3 contains 15 residues. The J segment lost 7 bases and the V segment lost 2 bases, leaving 6 bases of the junction unmatched. CDR3 sequence reads: CASSYQGLAVNEQFF. CDR3 DNA sequence: TGTGCCAGCAGTTACCAGGGACTAGCCGTTAATGAGCAGTTCTTC.

The chain carries TRBV28 and TRBJ2-1; 9 bases fit TRBD2. J lost 6 bases, V lost 6 bases, and 9 bases had no gene match. Germline V lookup: CDR1 MDHEN, CDR2 SYDVKM. CDR3 length: 15 residues. CDR3 sequence (DNA): TGTGCCAGCAGAGGGGCTAGCGGGGTGGTCAATGAGCAGTTCTTC. Amino acid sequence: CASRGASGVVNEQFF.

The J gene is TRBJ1-3, the V gene TRBV19, with D perhaps matching TRBD1 (5 bases). The CDR3 consists of 14 residues. Germline V gene sequence: CDR1 LNHDA, CDR2 SQIVND (reference sequence). Deletions cut 10 bases from V and 0 bases from J, with 13 bases between. The DNA of the CDR3 is TGTGCCACCCAACAGGACCACTCTGGAAACACCATATATTTT. Residues: CATQQDHSGNTIYF. The complete variable domain, with remaining parts taken from reference TRBV19 and TRBJ1-3, reads DGGITQSPKYLFRKEGQNVTLSCEQNLNHDAMYWYRQDPGQGLRLIYYSQIVNDFQKGDIAEGYSVSREKKESFPLTVTSAQKNPTAFYLCATQQDHSGNTIYFGEGSWLTVV.

This rearrangement joins TRBV5-4 to TRBJ2-7; TRBD1 or TRBD2 may be the D gene (5 bases each). The CDR3 totals 14 residues. The V gene lost 4 bases and the J gene lost 3 bases, with 14 bases spanning the gap. Germline values: CDR1 SGHNT, CDR2 YYREEE (reference sequence). The CDR3 reads CASSQGTSIYEQYF. In DNA form, the CDR3 reads TGTGCCAGCAGCCAAGGGACGTCGATCTACGAGCAGTACTTC.

The chain couples TRBV9 to TRBJ1-5; a weak D match, TRBD1 (6 bases). V was shortened by 5 bases and J by 0 bases, with 9 bases between the two germline ends. In germline, CDR1 is SGDLS, CDR2 YYNGEE. This CDR3 spans 14 amino acids. This CDR3 is CASSGQFSNQPQHF. The CDR3 coding sequence is TGTGCCAGCAGTGGACAGTTTAGCAATCAGCCCCAGCATTTT.

The rearrangement links TRBV11-1 to TRBJ2-5, with D possibly matching TRBD2 (6 bases). V gave up 1 base and J gave up 3 bases, with 12 bases separating them. The CDR3 has 15 residues. Germline loops: CDR1 SGHAT, CDR2 FQDESV (reference sequence). The CDR3 loop is CASSLEEGRKETQYF. CDR3 bases: TGTGCCAGCAGCTTAGAGGAGGGGCGGAAAGAGACCCAGTACTTC. Full variable domain (outside the CDR3, taken from reference TRBV11-1 and TRBJ2-5): EAEVAQSPRYKITEKSQAVAFWCDPISGHATLYWYRQILGQGPELLVQFQDESVVDDSQLPKDRFSAERLKGVDSTLKIQPAELGDSAMYLCASSLEEGRKETQYFGPGTRLLVL.

The V gene is TRBV7-9, the J gene TRBJ2-7, with a possible D match to TRBD2 (5 bases). V shed 5 bases and J shed 3 bases, with 11 bases lying between them. The CDR3 sequence is 13 residues long. CDR1 is SEHNR, CDR2 FQNEAQ, per germline (reference sequence). CDR3 DNA sequence: TGTGCCAGCAGCCCCCAGGCGGGCTACGAGCAGTACTTC. Protein product: CASSPQAGYEQYF. Using reference TRBV7-9 and TRBJ2-7 for the parts outside the CDR3, the full variable domain is DTGVSQNPRHKITKRGQNVTFRCDPISEHNRLYWYRQTLGQGPEFLTYFQNEAQLEKSRLLSDRFSAERPKGSFSTLEIQRTEQGDSAMYLCASSPQAGYEQYFGPGTRLTVT.

The chain carries TRBV5-6 and TRBJ2-1; D gene unclear. V was pared by 1 base and J by 10 bases, with 18 bases between. The germline V gene has CDR1 SGHDT and CDR2 YYEEEE. This CDR3 contains 15 residues. CDR3 loop: CASSLLGSSRSEQFF. CDR3 bases: TGTGCCAGCAGCTTGCTTGGTAGTTCCCGGTCGGAGCAGTTCTTC.

This clone has just one count. The rearrangement links TRBV6-6 to TRBJ1-2; the match to TRBD1 covers 9 bases. V shed 7 bases, J shed 7 bases, and the junction held 10 bases outside the gene matches. The CDR3 totals 14 residues. Per germline, CDR1 MNHNY and CDR2 SVGAGI (reference sequence). CDR3 bases: TGTGCCAGCATCGGGACAGGGAGTGTCGGTGGCTACACCTTC. Its translation is CASIGTGSVGGYTF.

The chain couples TRBV5-6 to TRBJ1-5; D call uncertain. The germline V and J ends were trimmed by 4 bases and 6 bases, with 14 bases remaining between them. CDR1 and CDR2 (germline): SGHDT, YYEEEE. CDR3 size: 14 residues. Here the CDR3 DNA reads TGTGCCAGCAGCCTTGGTACAATGGTTCAGCCCCAGCATTTT. This translates into CASSLGTMVQPQHF.

The chain uses TRBV28 and TRBJ2-4; TRBD1 is a possible D gene (6 bases). Germline CDR1 and CDR2: MDHEN and SYDVKM. The CDR3 loop spans 13 amino acids. The V end lost 6 bases, the J end lost 4 bases, and 10 bases lay between the germline ends. CDR3 coding DNA: TGTGCCAGCAGCCCAGGACAGAAAAACATTCAGTACTTC. Translation: CASSPGQKNIQYF.

The chain recombines TRBV19 with TRBJ1-4; tentatively, D is TRBD1 (6 bases). Germline V CDR1 and CDR2: LNHDA, SQIVND (reference sequence). CDR3 length equals 14 residues. The germline V and J ends were trimmed by 4 bases and 7 bases, with 13 bases remaining between them. CDR3 coding DNA: TGTGCCAGTAGTACCCGGGGGCGGGTTGAAAAACTGTTTTTT. It encodes CASSTRGRVEKLFF. Together with reference TRBV19 and TRBJ1-4, the CDR3 gives the full variable domain: DGGITQSPKYLFRKEGQNVTLSCEQNLNHDAMYWYRQDPGQGLRLIYYSQIVNDFQKGDIAEGYSVSREKKESFPLTVTSAQKNPTAFYLCASSTRGRVEKLFFGSGTQLSVL.

The chain couples TRBV5-1 to TRBJ2-3; D is possibly TRBD1 (5 bases). The germline V gene has CDR1 SGHRS and CDR2 YFSETQ. Trimming stripped 2 bases from V and 5 bases from J, with 15 bases between. The CDR3 runs to 15 residues. The CDR3 nucleotides are TGCGCCAGCAGCTTAGGGGCGAGCCGCCAAGATACGCAGTATTTT. Translated: CASSLGASRQDTQYF.

The chain couples TRBV11-2 to TRBJ2-5; TRBD1 might be the D (7 bases). Trimming pared 1 base from V and 6 bases from J, leaving 15 bases between. Per germline, CDR1 SGHAT and CDR2 FQNNGV. The CDR3 is 15 amino acids. In nucleotides, the CDR3 is TGTGCCAGCAGCTTAGGAGGGGCAGGGGGGCAGACCCAGTACTTC. Its translation: CASSLGGAGGQTQYF.

This clone has a single count. CDR3 nucleotide sequence: TGTGCCAGCAGTCCACGGGGTCTCGGTGGAAACACCATATATTTT. It encodes CASSPRGLGGNTIYF. The chain carries TRBV27 and TRBJ1-3; D gene ambiguous. Between the trimmed V and J ends, which lost 5 bases and 3 bases, there was a span of 14 bases. In germline, CDR1 is MNHEY, CDR2 SMNVEV (reference sequence). The CDR3 is 15 residues long.

The rearrangement joins TRBV6-6 to TRBJ1-2; no clear D gene. CDR1 and CDR2 (germline): MNHNY, SVGAGI (reference sequence). The V end lost 0 bases, the J end lost 6 bases, and 11 bases lay between the germline ends. This CDR3 region has 14 residues. CDR3 protein: CASSYSTSSHGYTF. In nucleotides, the CDR3 is TGTGCCAGCAGTTACTCGACCTCATCCCATGGCTACACCTTC.

The CDR3 reads CASSLSPSGLPDEQFF. The DNA for the CDR3 is TGTGCCAGCAGTTTATCTCCTAGCGGTCTACCGGATGAGCAGTTCTTC. The chain employs TRBV27 and TRBJ2-1; 7 bases are shared with TRBD2. This CDR3 is 16 amino acids long. With 0 bases clipped from V and 8 bases from J, the junction kept 10 bases outside the gene matches. The germline V gene has CDR1 MNHEY and CDR2 SMNVEV (reference sequence).

The rearrangement uses TRBV5-1 and TRBJ2-2; the D call may be TRBD1 or TRBD2 (6 bases each). Germline CDR1 and CDR2: SGHRS and YFSETQ. The CDR3 consists of 16 residues. Trimming removed 0 bases at V and 5 bases at J, with 14 bases between. CDR3 bases: TGCGCCAGCAGCTTGGCCGAAGGGGGGCGGACCGGGGAGCTGTTTTTT. Its translation: CASSLAEGGRTGELFF.

This sequence joins TRBV5-1 and TRBJ1-2; TRBD1 aligns across 7 bases. Germline CDR1 reads SGHRS; CDR2 reads YFSETQ. The length of the CDR3 is 14 residues. CDR3 sequence: CSSSGGTARGGYTF. The DNA for the CDR3 is TGCTCCTCGTCGGGTGGGACAGCAAGAGGTGGCTACACCTTC.

V and J are TRBV28 and TRBJ2-7; 7 positions agree with TRBD2. This CDR3 has 15 amino acids. Losses at the gene ends were 6 bases for V and 3 bases for J; bases not matched to a gene: 11. Germline loops: CDR1 MDHEN, CDR2 SYDVKM. The CDR3 spells CASSLVSSGNYEQYF. As DNA, the CDR3 is TGTGCCAGCAGCCTGGTGTCCAGCGGGAACTACGAGCAGTACTTC.

The rearrangement joins TRBV10-3 to TRBJ2-3, with D perhaps given as TRBD1 or TRBD2 (5 bases each). CDR1 is ENHRY, CDR2 SYGVKD, per germline. V was shortened by 7 bases and J by 5 bases, with 13 bases between the two germline ends. The CDR3 is made up of 13 amino acids. The CDR3 nucleotides read TGTGCCATCATGGACTTTGGGGGAGATACGCAGTATTTT. This translates into CAIMDFGGDTQYF.